The 27 T cell receptor beta chains reported below all come from one sample, sequenced in a study of T cell repertoires in cytomegalovirus infection. TCRdb itself ran the reads through MiXCR, one entry per CDR3 protein. The top ten clones hold around 15% of a sample with hundreds of thousands of distinct CDR3 sequences, less than 40% of them seen once. The antigens of these receptors remain unknown. Specimen: cultured CD8+ T cells from PBMCs, collected from culture after CMV antigen stimulation. All receptors derive from a human donor in good health (CMV status not recorded). Some clones in this sample may be carry-over from other donors' samples.

The chain links TRBV6-1 to TRBJ1-1, with no clear D. Trimming took off 2 bases at V and 4 bases at J, with 5 bases between the two ends. The CDR3 consists of 12 residues. Germline values: CDR1 MNHNS, CDR2 SASEGT. The CDR3 coding sequence is TGTGCCAGCAGTGAAAGTGTCACTGAAGCTTTCTTT. It codes for CASSESVTEAFF.

This chain uses TRBV2 with TRBJ2-6; D is undetermined. This CDR3 comprises 17 residues. Per germline, CDR1 SNHLY and CDR2 FYNNEI. Trimming removed 7 bases from V and 0 bases from J, with 16 bases in between. The CDR3 sequence is CASNRSTESSGANVLTF. The CDR3 nucleotides read TGTGCCAGCAACCGAAGTACAGAGAGCTCTGGGGCCAACGTCCTGACTTTC.

This clonotype was found a few times. The V gene is TRBV2, the J gene TRBJ1-1; D gene uncertain. This CDR3 has 14 amino acids. The germline CDR1 and CDR2 sequences are SNHLY and FYNNEI. V was cut by 3 bases and J by 2 bases, with 10 bases left in between. The CDR3 coding sequence is TGTGCCAGCAGTGATGTCAGGCTAAACACTGAAGCTTTCTTT. Encoded protein: CASSDVRLNTEAFF. Full variable domain (outside the CDR3, taken from reference TRBV2 and TRBJ1-1): EPEVTQTPSHQVTQMGQEVILRCVPISNHLYFYWYRQILGQKVEFLVSFYNNEISEKSEIFDDQFSVERPDGSNFTLKIRSTKLEDSAMYFCASSDVRLNTEAFFGQGTRLTVV.

This chain links TRBV7-9 with TRBJ2-7; 11 bases align to TRBD2. Germline lookup yields CDR1 SEHNR and CDR2 FQNEAQ (reference sequence). The CDR3 totals 16 residues. With V trimmed by 3 bases and J by 0 bases, 4 bases remained unmatched. This CDR3 reads CASSFPLAGASYEQYF. The CDR3 nucleotides are TGTGCCAGCAGCTTCCCACTAGCGGGGGCCTCCTACGAGCAGTACTTC.

In this sample, this clonotype turned up a few times. The chain links TRBV6-6 to TRBJ1-1; D gene unclear. Germline V gene data show CDR1 as MNHNY and CDR2 as SVGAGI (reference sequence). This CDR3 contains 12 residues. The V end lost 6 bases, the J end lost 8 bases, and 13 bases lay between the germline ends. Written as DNA, the CDR3 is TGTGCCAGCAGCGCACTAGGAGCGGAAGCTTTCTTT. Its protein product is CASSALGAEAFF.

This clonotype was counted at least ten times. The V call is TRBV4-3, the J call TRBJ2-7, with D perhaps matching TRBD1 or TRBD2 (5 bases each). The CDR3 consists of 16 residues. V was pared by 0 bases and J by 3 bases, with 15 bases between. Germline CDR1 is LGHNA and CDR2 is YSLEER. In DNA form, the CDR3 reads TGCGCCAGCAGCCAAGATTACCGGGACGGATTCTACGAGCAGTACGTC. Amino acids: CASSQDYRDGFYEQYV.

This clonotype was counted between two and nine times. The genes are TRBV6-6 and TRBJ1-5; D uncertain. The CDR3 length is 13 residues. CDR1 MNHNY and CDR2 SVGAGI come from the germline V gene (reference sequence). The V end lost 6 bases, the J end lost 0 bases, and 6 bases lay between the germline ends. The DNA for the CDR3 is TGTGCCAGCAGGCATTATAGCAATCAGCCCCAGCATTTT. Protein sequence: CASRHYSNQPQHF.

This clonotype was observed a few times. The rearrangement joins TRBV7-6 to TRBJ1-3, with D perhaps matching TRBD1 (6 bases). The length of the CDR3 is 16 residues. Germline V CDR1 and CDR2: SGHVS, FNYEAQ. With 4 bases removed from V and 0 bases from J, the gap between germline ends came to 13 bases. In DNA, the CDR3 is TGTGCCAGCAGCTCGGACAGCGACCACTCTGGAAACACCATATATTTT. This gives the protein CASSSDSDHSGNTIYF. Filled out from reference TRBV7-6 and TRBJ1-3, the complete variable domain reads GAGVSQSPRYKVTKRGQDVALRCDPISGHVSLYWYRQALGQGPEFLTYFNYEAQQDKSGLPNDRFSAERPEGSISTLTIQRTEQRDSAMYRCASSSDSDHSGNTIYFGEGSWLTVV.

This rearrangement joins TRBV4-3 to TRBJ1-1; D uncertain. V was trimmed by 5 bases and J by 3 bases, leaving 13 bases between them. CDR1 and CDR2 (germline): LGHNA, YSLEER. The CDR3 has 14 amino acids. The CDR3 loop is CASSFTRADTEAFF. The CDR3 DNA sequence: TGCGCCAGCAGCTTCACACGGGCAGACACTGAAGCTTTCTTT.

This chain connects TRBV6-5 to TRBJ1-2; D unclear. This CDR3 spans 13 amino acids. Germline V gene data show CDR1 as MNHEY and CDR2 as SVGAGI. The V end was cut by 0 bases, the J end by 8 bases, with 10 bases between. The chain's CDR3 is CASSYSTRRGYTF. The CDR3 nucleotides read TGTGCCAGCAGTTACTCGACCAGGCGGGGCTACACCTTC.

The V gene is TRBV11-2, the J gene TRBJ2-7; TRBD1 matches at 8 bases. The CDR3 totals 14 residues. The V gene's germline CDR1 is SGHAT and CDR2 FQNNGV. V shed 2 bases and J 4 bases; nucleotides not matched to a gene: 4. DNA for the CDR3: TGTGCCAGCAGCTTACCGGACAGGGAGTACGAGCAGTACTTC. This codes for CASSLPDREYEQYF. The variable domain in full, completed from reference TRBV11-2 and TRBJ2-7, reads EAGVAQSPRYKIIEKRQSVAFWCNPISGHATLYWYQQILGQGPKLLIQFQNNGVVDDSQLPKDRFSAERLKGVDSTLKIQPAKLEDSAVYLCASSLPDREYEQYFGPGTRLTVT.

This clonotype turned up a few times. This sequence joins TRBV27 and TRBJ2-2; 7 nucleotides line up with TRBD2. With V trimmed by 0 bases and J by 8 bases, 3 bases remained unmatched. In germline, CDR1 is MNHEY, CDR2 SMNVEV (reference sequence). The length of the CDR3 is 14 residues. The CDR3 region has the DNA TGTGCCAGCAGTTTATCATCCGGGGGGGGGGAGCTGTTTTTT. Its protein is CASSLSSGGGELFF.

The CDR3 region has the DNA TGTGCCAGCAGTTCCCGGGACCAAAATCAGCCCCAGCATTTT. Protein: CASSSRDQNQPQHF. The chain carries TRBV12-3 or TRBV12-4 and TRBJ1-5, with D possibly matching TRBD1 (5 bases). This CDR3 comprises 14 residues. Trimming removed 4 bases from V and 4 bases from J, with 11 bases in between.

V is TRBV5-4 and J is TRBJ2-1; 8 nucleotides agree with TRBD2. The CDR3 totals 15 residues. With V trimmed by 4 bases and J by 2 bases, 5 bases remained unmatched. The germline CDR1 and CDR2 sequences are SGHNT and YYREEE (reference sequence). CDR3 protein: CASSDLAGPYNEQFF. CDR3 sequence (DNA): TGTGCCAGCAGCGACTTAGCGGGGCCCTACAATGAGCAGTTCTTC.

Worth noting for this clonotype: One end of the junction fails to match germline, which may point to a read error. The chain employs TRBV4-1 and TRBJ2-2, with a tentative D call TRBD2 (6 bases). The CDR3 is 17 amino acids. Germline V gene lookup returns CDR1 MGHRA and CDR2 YSYEKL. As DNA, the CDR3 is TGCGCCAGCAGCCAAAGAGACGGGGGAAGGAACACCGTGGAGCTGTTTTTT. Its translation is CASSQRDGGRNTVELFF.

The chain carries TRBV5-6 and TRBJ1-2; perhaps TRBD1 as D (5 bases). Germline V CDR1 and CDR2: SGHDT, YYEEEE. The V gene lost 4 bases and the J gene lost 8 bases, with 24 bases spanning the gap. This CDR3 spans 16 amino acids. In nucleotides, the CDR3 is TGTGCCAGCAGCGGTCAAGGGGTCCGCCACATTTCCGGCTACACCTTC. Protein sequence: CASSGQGVRHISGYTF.

The genes are TRBV10-3 and TRBJ2-3, with 14 bases identical to TRBD2. The CDR3 loop spans 16 amino acids. Trimming cost V 4 bases and J 6 bases; bases outside gene matches: 6. Germline V gives CDR1 ENHRY, CDR2 SYGVKD. Written as DNA, the CDR3 is TGTGCCATCAGTGGGAAGGGACTAGCGGGGGAGGATACGCAGTATTTT. Encoded protein: CAISGKGLAGEDTQYF.

The sample holds many counts of this clonotype. J is TRBJ1-2 and V is TRBV7-2; D not certain. CDR1 is SGHTA and CDR2 is FQGNSA in the germline V gene. CDR3 length: 14 amino acids. V was clipped by 11 bases and J by 4 bases, with 20 bases between them. The DNA for the CDR3 is TGTGCCTTGCCGATCATCCCGTCCGGCTATGGCTACACCTTC. Translating it yields CALPIIPSGYGYTF.

This clonotype appeared a few times. The chain is built from TRBV9 and TRBJ1-2; D possibly corresponds to TRBD1 (6 bases). Trimming stripped 3 bases from V and 2 bases from J, with 11 bases between. Germline lookup yields CDR1 SGDLS and CDR2 YYNGEE. This CDR3 comprises 14 residues. CDR3 protein: CASSARGVNYGYTF. CDR3 coding DNA: TGTGCCAGCAGCGCCAGGGGAGTAAACTATGGCTACACCTTC. The variable domain in full, with the rest retrieved from reference TRBV9 and TRBJ1-2, is DSGVTQTPKHLITATGQRVTLRCSPRSGDLSVYWYQQSLDQGLQFLIQYYNGEERAKGNILERFSAQQFPDLHSELNLSSLELGDSALYFCASSARGVNYGYTFGSGTRLTVV.

The chain carries TRBV6-2 or TRBV6-3 and TRBJ1-5; 7 bases are shared with TRBD1. Germline V gene data show CDR1 as MNHEY and CDR2 as SVGEGT. Trimming removed 5 bases from V and 5 bases from J; junction bases left unmatched: 15. The length of the CDR3 is 17 residues. The CDR3 loop is CASSHLRGQGVDQPQHF. CDR3 coding DNA: TGTGCCAGCAGTCACCTCAGAGGGCAGGGGGTAGATCAGCCCCAGCATTTT.

This clonotype was recorded a few times. The chain carries TRBV4-1 and TRBJ2-7; D not certain. The CDR3 has 14 residues. Germline CDR1 MGHRA, CDR2 YSYEKL. Trimming removed 3 bases from V and 3 bases from J, with 12 bases in between. Written as DNA, the CDR3 is TGCGCCAGCAGCCACCTAGGGCCTTTCTACGAGCAGTACTTC. Protein sequence: CASSHLGPFYEQYF.

This clonotype was found many times. The V and J genes are TRBV27 and TRBJ1-1, with D tentatively TRBD1 (6 bases). Deletions cut 2 bases from V and 1 base from J, with 8 bases between. The germline gives CDR1 MNHEY, CDR2 SMNVEV (reference sequence). The CDR3 totals 14 residues. The CDR3 region is CASSLVQGNTEAFF. CDR3 in DNA: TGTGCCAGCAGTTTAGTACAGGGGAACACTGAAGCTTTCTTT.

The chain uses TRBV19 and TRBJ1-1; D is perhaps TRBD1 (5 bases). CDR1 and CDR2 from the germline V gene are LNHDA and SQIVND (reference sequence). The CDR3 spans 15 residues. Trimming removed 7 bases from V and 1 base from J, with 16 bases in between. The CDR3 bases are TGTGCCAGTACCCCTTGGGACGGTGAGAACACTGAAGCTTTCTTT. Protein product: CASTPWDGENTEAFF.

This chain links TRBV6-5 with TRBJ1-1; no firm D call. Per germline, CDR1 MNHEY and CDR2 SVGAGI. The CDR3 runs 14 residues. Trimming left V 0 bases short and J 5 bases short, with 10 bases between. The CDR3 nucleotides are TGTGCCAGCAGTTACTCGAGCGGCTGGACTGAAGCTTTCTTT. It codes for CASSYSSGWTEAFF.

This clonotype was recorded a few times. The J gene is TRBJ1-2, the V gene TRBV7-9; no definite D call. V lost 5 bases and J lost 6, with 7 bases in between. CDR3 length: 11 amino acids. Germline V CDR1 and CDR2: SEHNR, FQNEAQ (reference sequence). In nucleotides, the CDR3 is TGTGCCAGCAGCGAGGAGCATGGCTACACCTTC. This codes for CASSEEHGYTF.

This clonotype turned up a few times. The chain links TRBV7-8 to TRBJ1-2; D is perhaps TRBD1 (5 bases). From germline, CDR1 is SGHVS and CDR2 FQNEAQ. V was cut by 5 bases and J by 3 bases, with 13 bases left in between. The CDR3 runs 14 residues. The chain's CDR3 is CASSRGRGDYGYTF. CDR3 bases: TGTGCCAGCAGCCGAGGGAGGGGAGACTATGGCTACACCTTC.

This clonotype has only one observation. The chain employs TRBV6-1 and TRBJ2-1; D is undetermined. Trimming pared 5 bases from V and 4 bases from J, leaving 9 bases between. CDR1 is MNHNS and CDR2 is SASEGT in the germline V gene. CDR3 length equals 13 residues. This CDR3 is CASSPNPYNEQFF. The CDR3 DNA sequence: TGTGCCAGCAGTCCGAACCCGTACAATGAGCAGTTCTTC.